The clone carrying this T cell receptor beta chain appeared a few times. Its antigen is not known. The entry originates in a study of CD8 T cells in ankylosing spondylitis. Broader study findings: Earlier literature documents some of the motif variants in reactive arthritis synovial fluid and blood. Disease-linked clones bore a CD8+ phenotype and were relatively rare in peripheral blood. Ankylosing spondylitis blood appeared to be characterized by a TCR beta motif of under 10 highly homologous variants. The authors reported significant enrichment of disease-linked clones in matched ankylosing spondylitis synovial fluid.

Preparation of TCR beta libraries was done by quantitative 5'-RACE with molecular barcodes. One entry per CDR3 protein results from TCRdb running MiXCR on the 5' RACE reads. The data show about 420,000 distinct CDR3 sequences, with approximately 20% seen just once and around 16% held by the top ten. The CDR3 has 15 amino acids. Trimming pared 6 bases from V and 6 bases from J, leaving 17 bases between. Looked up from germline, CDR1 is KGHSH and CDR2 is LQKENI. This clonotype originated in a male donor with ankylosing spondylitis. The chain couples TRBV18 to TRBJ1-4, with D maybe TRBD1 (5 bases). The sequencing input was blood, either unsorted or a sorted T cell fraction (not recorded which). DNA of the CDR3: TGTGCCAGCTCCCCCCGGACGGGGCCCGATGAAAAACTGTTTTTT. Translating it yields CASSPRTGPDEKLFF.